A single sample gave rise to the 25 T cell receptor beta chains below, sequenced in a study of Tregs in tolerant kidney transplant recipients. Sequenced by immunoSEQ multiplex PCR; TCRdb stores in-frame clones only, minus some. This table holds about 15,000 clones. Related graft donors supplied nonmyeloablative bone marrow transplants, and mixed chimerism was transient. The source material was CD4+ T cells from blood (PBMCs), sampled 12 months after the transplant. Receptors were obtained from a human patient who received a combined kidney and bone marrow transplant. Among the T cells, some may be from the graft donor.

For this clone: The read ends 3 residues before the CDR3 terminus; that terminus is restored from the germline J gene. The genes are TRBV7-9 and TRBJ1-1; perhaps TRBD1 as D (5 bases). Germline CDR1 SEHNR, CDR2 FQNEAQ (reference sequence). The CDR3 spans 15 residues. V was shortened by 1 base and J by 0 bases, with 9 bases between the two germline ends. The CDR3 bases that were read are TGTGCCAGCAGCTTAGGCAGACAGTTGAACACTGAA. Translating it yields CASSLGRQLNTE. From start to end, the CDR3 is CASSLGRQLNTEAFF.

The chain's CDR3 is CASRLAGGLGTDTQYF. The sequenced CDR3 bases are TGCGCCAGCAGGCTAGCGGGAGGGCTCGGCACAGATACG. V gene TRBV5-1 combines with J gene TRBJ2-3; TRBD2 matches at 12 bases. Read data end 3 residues before the CDR3 end; the end is taken from the germline J gene. This CDR3 is 16 amino acids long. The trim removed 5 bases at V and 1 base at J, leaving 5 bases unmatched. Germline V gives CDR1 SGHRS, CDR2 YFSETQ.

Note on this clone: The observed sequence ends 3 residues before the CDR3 terminus, with the missing tail filled in from the germline J gene. The gene calls are TRBV7-2 and TRBJ2-2, with D unresolved. Trimming cost V 5 bases and J 5 bases, with 9 bases left between them. The germline CDR1 and CDR2 sequences are SGHTA and FQGNSA. The CDR3 covers 13 residues. CDR3 DNA (partial): TGTGCCAGCAGCCTAAGTAGAACCGGGGAG. Its translation: CASSLSRTGE. The full-length CDR3 reads as CASSLSRTGELFF.

As for this clone: The read ends 3 residues shy of where the CDR3 ends; the end is completed using the germline J gene. This rearrangement joins TRBV9 to TRBJ1-6, with TRBD1 identical over 10 bases. The CDR3 is made up of 14 amino acids. From germline, CDR1 is SGDLS and CDR2 YYNGEE. The V and J ends lost 5 bases and 8 bases, in that order; junction bases with no gene match: 4. The CDR3 bases that were read are TGTGCCAGCAGTGAGGGACAGGGGTATTCACCC. The encoded protein is CASSEGQGYSP. The entire CDR3 protein reads CASSEGQGYSPLHF.

To note about this clone: The DNA ends 3 residues before the CDR3 does, and the rest of the CDR3 is filled in from the germline J gene. The rearrangement links TRBV7-2 to TRBJ2-5, with TRBD2 matching over 8 bases. J was trimmed by 7 bases and V by 2 bases; bases with no gene match: 9. Per the germline V gene, CDR1 is SGHTA and CDR2 is FQGNSA. This CDR3 spans 15 amino acids. This CDR3 is CASSLREGRGGTQYF. The CDR3 DNA, read in part, is TGTGCCAGCAGCTTACGGGAGGGCCGGGGGGGGACC.

Concerning this clone itself: The read ends 3 residues early relative to the CDR3; the germline J gene fills the gap. The rearrangement uses TRBV5-1 and TRBJ2-5; 8 nucleotides agree with TRBD1. CDR1 and CDR2 from the germline V gene are SGHRS and YFSETQ. Germline trimming cut 0 bases from V and 6 bases from J; bases unmatched to any gene: 7. The CDR3 is 15 residues long. Partial CDR3 DNA: TGCGCCAGCAGCTTGGCCGTGACAGGGGCCAAGACC. Protein product: CASSLAVTGAKT. The full CDR3 protein is CASSLAVTGAKTQYF.

To note about this clone: The read terminates 3 residues before the CDR3 end, so the remaining end is supplied by the germline J gene. The V gene is TRBV30, the J gene TRBJ1-4, with D uncertain. The CDR3 is 12 amino acids. The V gene's germline CDR1 is GTSNPN and CDR2 SVGIG (reference sequence). Between the trimmed V and J ends, which lost 2 bases and 8 bases, there was a span of 9 bases. The CDR3 bases that were read are TGTGCCTGGAGTCCGACTAGGGAAAAA. Its protein is CAWSPTREK. The whole CDR3 reads CAWSPTREKLFF.

CDR3 protein: CASSTVPSGTDTQYF. The sequenced CDR3 bases are TGTGCCAGCAGCACCGTACCTAGCGGCACAGATACG. The rearrangement joins TRBV7-2 to TRBJ2-3; D might be TRBD2 (6 bases). The CDR3 is cut off 3 residues early in the read; its end comes from the germline J gene. Trimming pared 5 bases from V and 1 base from J, leaving 13 bases between. Per the germline V gene, CDR1 is SGHTA and CDR2 is FQGNSA. The CDR3 length is 15 residues.

CDR3: CASSYRAGNNEQFF. The sequenced CDR3 bases are TGTGCCAGCAGTTACAGGGCAGGGAATAATGAG. The genes are TRBV6-2 or TRBV6-3 and TRBJ2-1, with D maybe TRBD1 (5 bases). The DNA ends 3 residues before the CDR3 does, and the rest of the CDR3 is filled in from the germline J gene. The CDR3 is made up of 14 amino acids. CDR1 is MNHEY and CDR2 is SVGEGT in the germline V gene. V was trimmed by 2 bases and J by 7 bases, leaving 12 bases between them.

Worth noting for this clone: The CDR3 goes on 3 residues after the read ends, and that part is filled in from the germline J gene. The chain uses TRBV20-1 and TRBJ1-1; maybe TRBD1 (6 bases). CDR3 size: 15 residues. Trimming stripped 0 bases from V and 4 bases from J, with 15 bases between. Germline V gene sequence: CDR1 DFQATT, CDR2 SNEGSKA (reference sequence). The CDR3 protein is CSARDRGRMSTEAFF. The part of the CDR3 DNA that was read is TGCAGTGCTAGAGATAGGGGGAGAATGAGCACTGAA.

On this clone itself: The read falls 3 residues short of the CDR3 end, and the missing part is taken from the germline J gene. V is TRBV5-4 and J is TRBJ2-5; 8 bases are a match to TRBD2. Germline-derived CDR1 and CDR2 are SGHNT and YYREEE (reference sequence). J gave up 2 bases and V 2 bases, and 5 bases lay outside the gene matches. The CDR3 is 15 residues long. CDR3 in amino acids: CASSLLAAVQETQYF. CDR3 bases read: TGTGCCAGCAGCTTACTAGCGGCCGTACAAGAGACC. The full variable domain, its missing parts supplied by reference TRBV5-4 and TRBJ2-5, is ETGVTQSPTHLIKTRGQQVTLRCSSQSGHNTVSWYQQALGQGPQFIFQYYREEENGRGNFPPRFSGLQFPNYSSELNVNALELDDSALYLCASSLLAAVQETQYFGPGTRLLVL.

As regards this clone: The CDR3 is cut off 3 residues early in the read; its end comes from the germline J gene. The chain couples TRBV5-1 to TRBJ2-1, with D perhaps TRBD1 (6 bases). V lost 2 bases and J lost 3, with 12 bases in between. CDR3 length equals 15 residues. In germline, CDR1 is SGHRS, CDR2 YFSETQ. The chain's CDR3 is CASSLFTGNYNEQFF. The sequenced CDR3 bases are TGCGCCAGCAGCTTATTTACAGGGAACTACAATGAG.

Comment on this clone: From the germline J gene comes the end of the CDR3, since the read stops 3 residues before it. The rearrangement uses TRBV5-1 and TRBJ2-5, with D unresolved. V was cut by 8 bases and J by 4 bases, with 15 bases left in between. The CDR3 runs 13 residues. Per germline, CDR1 SGHRS and CDR2 YFSETQ. CDR3 loop: CASRAWVGETQYF. Incomplete CDR3 DNA: TGCGCCAGTAGGGCATGGGTAGGAGAGACC.

Remarks on this clone: The read terminates 3 residues before the CDR3 end, so the remaining end is supplied by the germline J gene. The chain combines TRBV19 with TRBJ1-1, with a weak D call TRBD1 (6 bases). CDR1 and CDR2 from the germline V gene are LNHDA and SQIVND (reference sequence). The CDR3 runs 14 residues. Trimming pared 7 bases from V and 2 bases from J, leaving 14 bases between. The CDR3 here is CASTQHRENTEAFF. The sequenced CDR3 bases are TGTGCCAGTACCCAACACAGGGAAAACACTGAA. Full variable domain (rest looked up from reference TRBV19 and TRBJ1-1): DGGITQSPKYLFRKEGQNVTLSCEQNLNHDAMYWYRQDPGQGLRLIYYSQIVNDFQKGDIAEGYSVSREKKESFPLTVTSAQKNPTAFYLCASTQHRENTEAFFGQGTRLTVV.

Comments on this clone: The missing CDR3 end, 3 residues past where the read stops, is filled in from the germline J gene. The chain joins TRBV6-1 to TRBJ2-7; D gene ambiguous. Looked up from germline, CDR1 is MNHNS and CDR2 is SASEGT. The CDR3 length is 13 residues. V lost 2 bases and J lost 3, with 8 bases in between. The CDR3 loop is CASSEQAGYEQYF. The part of the CDR3 DNA that was read is TGTGCCAGCAGTGAACAGGCTGGCTACGAG.

As for this clone: The sequence runs out 3 residues before the end of the CDR3; the remainder is reconstructed from the germline J gene. This chain connects TRBV27 to TRBJ2-3; a weak D match, TRBD2 (5 bases). Germline lookup yields CDR1 MNHEY and CDR2 SMNVEV (reference sequence). The CDR3 spans 13 residues. Trimming removed 7 bases at V and 7 bases at J, with 15 bases between. Partial CDR3 DNA: TGTGCCAGCACCCAACTCCGGGGTTATACG. Translating it yields CASTQLRGYT. In full, the CDR3 reads CASTQLRGYTQYF.

A note on this clone: The CDR3 goes on 3 residues after the read ends, and that part is filled in from the germline J gene. This chain links TRBV7-8 with TRBJ2-3, with 8 bases lining up with TRBD1. CDR1 and CDR2 (germline): SGHVS, FQNEAQ. V lost 5 bases and J lost 1; bases outside the gene matches: 5. This CDR3 is 15 amino acids long. The CDR3 sequence is CASSSDRGGTDTQYF. Partial CDR3 DNA: TGTGCCAGCAGCAGCGACAGGGGAGGCACAGATACG. Using reference TRBV7-8 and TRBJ2-3 for the parts outside the CDR3, the full variable domain is GAGVSQSPRYKVAKRGQDVALRCDPISGHVSLFWYQQALGQGPEFLTYFQNEAQLDKSGLPSDRFFAERPEGSVSTLKIQRTQQEDSAVYLCASSSDRGGTDTQYFGPGTRLTVL.

As to this clone: The sequence runs out 3 residues before the end of the CDR3; the remainder is reconstructed from the germline J gene. The chain is built from TRBV20-1 and TRBJ1-2; 10 nucleotides align to TRBD1. The CDR3 consists of 15 residues. Germline CDR1 reads DFQATT; CDR2 reads SNEGSKA (reference sequence). Germline trimming cut 2 bases from V and 2 bases from J; bases unmatched to any gene: 5. CDR3 loop: CSARPTGGVNYGYTF. The part of the CDR3 DNA that was read is TGCAGTGCTAGACCGACAGGGGGCGTAAACTATGGC.

As regards this clone: The read stops 3 residues short of the end of the CDR3; the missing end is completed from the germline J gene. This chain uses TRBV6-1 with TRBJ1-2, with D possibly TRBD1 on 6 matching bases. This CDR3 is 14 amino acids long. The V gene's germline CDR1 is MNHNS and CDR2 SASEGT. V lost 4 bases to trimming and J lost 7 bases, with 16 bases between them. CDR3 DNA (partial): TGTGCCAGCAGTGGAAGGGCAGGGGACGGTGGC. Residues: CASSGRAGDGG. In full, the CDR3 is CASSGRAGDGGYTF.

Worth noting for this clone: The sequenced fragment ends 3 residues before the CDR3 boundary, so the rest is inferred from the germline J gene. The chain has TRBV5-1 and TRBJ1-5; 7 bases fit TRBD1. The germline V gene encodes CDR1 SGHRS and CDR2 YFSETQ. After removal of 5 bases from V and 7 bases from J, the junction contained 6 bases not matched to a gene. The CDR3 contains 13 residues. The CDR3 is CASRIDRDQPQHF. CDR3 DNA, as far as it was read: TGCGCCAGCAGAATAGACAGGGACCAGCCC.

As concerns this clone: The CDR3 extends 3 residues past the end of the read, so its final part is completed from the germline J gene. This chain uses TRBV30 with TRBJ2-2; 8 nucleotides align to TRBD2. There are 17 residues in the CDR3. The germline CDR1 and CDR2 sequences are GTSNPN and SVGIG (reference sequence). V gave up 3 bases and J gave up 6 bases; unmatched junction bases: 15. The covered CDR3 bases are TGTGCCTGGAGAGACCCAAGCGGGAGAATTAGGCCCGGGGAG. Protein product: CAWRDPSGRIRPGE. The entire CDR3 is CAWRDPSGRIRPGELFF.

Comments on this clone: The sequence runs out 3 residues before the end of the CDR3; the remainder is reconstructed from the germline J gene. The chain has TRBV20-1 and TRBJ2-3, with a possible D match to TRBD2 (5 bases). The V gene's germline CDR1 is DFQATT and CDR2 SNEGSKA (reference sequence). The V end lost 0 bases, the J end lost 0 bases, and 10 bases lay between the germline ends. The CDR3 contains 15 residues. The CDR3 spells CSARDPWTSTDTQYF. The CDR3 bases that were read are TGCAGTGCTAGAGATCCCTGGACTAGCACAGATACG.

About this clone itself: Sequencing ends 3 residues short of the CDR3 end; the germline J gene provides the rest. The chain links TRBV29-1 to TRBJ2-1; a possible D gene is TRBD2 (6 bases). Germline assignment: CDR1 SQVTM and CDR2 ANQGSEA. The length of the CDR3 is 15 residues. Trimming pared 4 bases from V and 9 bases from J, leaving 22 bases between. The CDR3 protein is CSVVTGGIPGSEQFF. The sequenced CDR3 bases are TGCAGCGTTGTAACGGGCGGGATTCCGGGAAGTGAG.

A word on this clone: The CDR3 extends 3 residues past the end of the read, so its final part is completed from the germline J gene. The J gene is TRBJ2-7, the V gene TRBV5-1, with TRBD1 matching over 9 bases. CDR3 length: 15 amino acids. In germline, CDR1 is SGHRS, CDR2 YFSETQ. With V trimmed by 4 bases and J by 6 bases, 11 bases remained unmatched. The sequenced part of the CDR3 DNA is TGCGCCAGCAGCGAAACCGGGACAGGGAAGTCCGAG. Translated, it gives CASSETGTGKSE. The CDR3 as a whole reads CASSETGTGKSEQYF.

As regards this clone: The missing CDR3 end, 3 residues past where the read stops, is filled in from the germline J gene. V is TRBV20-1 and J is TRBJ1-4, with 7 nucleotides matching TRBD1. This CDR3 region has 17 residues. CDR1 and CDR2 from the germline V gene are DFQATT and SNEGSKA (reference sequence). The CDR3 DNA, read in part, is TGCATTACAGAGGGACAGCTTTCAGCCTCTTATGGTGAAAAA. Translating gives CITEGQLSASYGEK. The CDR3 in full is CITEGQLSASYGEKLFF.